A single sample gave rise to the 21 T cell receptor beta chains below, sequenced in a study of blood T cell repertoires in COVID-19. TCRdb's table, derived via immunoSEQ multiplex PCR, lists solely in-frame clones and lacks some. The repertoire holds about 200,000 clones, with just under 85% as singletons. Sequences were obtained from peripheral blood. These receptors all stem from a human donor with acute or convalescent COVID-19. The donor label of this sample is uncertain.

The chain employs TRBV7-2 and TRBJ2-3; 12 bases map to TRBD1. The CDR3 runs 15 residues. Germline V gene data show CDR1 as SGHTA and CDR2 as FQGNSA. Germline trimming cut 6 bases from V and 4 bases from J; bases unmatched to any gene: 5. The CDR3 nucleotides are TGTGCCAGCAGTTGGGGACAGGGGGCAGCAGATACGCAGTATTTT. As protein: CASSWGQGAADTQYF.

The V gene is TRBV18, the J gene TRBJ1-1; no clear D gene. Trimming removed 2 bases at V and 0 bases at J, with 10 bases between. The CDR3 runs to 15 residues. CDR1 is KGHSH and CDR2 is LQKENI in the germline V gene. The CDR3 loop is CASSPSEAMNTEAFF. The CDR3 bases are TGTGCCAGCTCACCAAGTGAGGCGATGAACACTGAAGCTTTCTTT. Full variable domain (outside the CDR3, taken from reference TRBV18 and TRBJ1-1): NAGVMQNPRHLVRRRGQEARLRCSPMKGHSHVYWYRQLPEEGLKFMVYLQKENIIDESGMPKERFSAEFPKEGPSILRIQQVVRGDSAAYFCASSPSEAMNTEAFFGQGTRLTVV.

J is TRBJ1-1 and V is TRBV4-3, with a tentative D call TRBD1 (6 bases). The CDR3 loop spans 15 amino acids. The V end was cut by 5 bases, the J end by 5 bases, with 18 bases between. CDR1 and CDR2 from the germline V gene are LGHNA and YSLEER. CDR3 nucleotide sequence: TGCGCCAGCAGCTGGAACTTAGGGGGGGCAACTGAAGCTTTCTTT. Translated: CASSWNLGGATEAFF.

The chain recombines TRBV18 with TRBJ1-1; maybe TRBD1 (6 bases). Trimming took off 4 bases at V and 2 bases at J, with 11 bases between the two ends. This CDR3 has 14 residues. Germline V CDR1 and CDR2: KGHSH, LQKENI. The CDR3 DNA reads TGTGCCAGCTCACTGACAGGTATCAACACTGAAGCTTTCTTT. It codes for CASSLTGINTEAFF.

The chain carries TRBV19 and TRBJ2-2; the D gene is possibly TRBD2 (6 bases). The CDR3 has 16 residues. Germline assignment: CDR1 LNHDA and CDR2 SQIVND (reference sequence). V gave up 5 bases and J gave up 0 bases, with 13 bases separating them. The DNA of the CDR3 is TGTGCCAGTAGTGCCAGGACGGGAGCGAACACCGGGGAGCTGTTTTTT. Translated: CASSARTGANTGELFF.

The chain links TRBV30 to TRBJ1-5; perhaps TRBD1 as D (6 bases). With 0 bases removed from V and 3 bases from J, the gap between germline ends came to 15 bases. Germline V lookup: CDR1 GTSNPN, CDR2 SVGIG (reference sequence). This CDR3 contains 16 residues. CDR3 nucleotide sequence: TGTGCCTGGAGTGTAAACGGCGGGGGCCCCAATCAGCCCCAGCATTTT. Translation gives CAWSVNGGGPNQPQHF.

J is TRBJ1-2 and V is TRBV7-9; 7 nucleotides align to TRBD1. The V segment lost 5 bases and the J segment 8 bases; nucleotides outside the gene matches: 8. CDR3 length: 13 residues. CDR1 and CDR2 (germline): SEHNR, FQNEAQ (reference sequence). In DNA form, the CDR3 reads TGTGCCAGCAGCCCCGGGACAGCGCGAGGCTACACCTTC. This sequence encodes CASSPGTARGYTF.

V and J are TRBV5-1 and TRBJ1-4; the match to TRBD1 covers 8 bases. V was clipped by 4 bases and J by 7 bases; unmatched bases: 12. Germline V gives CDR1 SGHRS, CDR2 YFSETQ. The CDR3 loop spans 16 amino acids. The CDR3 is CASSPLTGAVTEKLFF. The CDR3 nucleotides read TGCGCCAGCAGCCCTCTGACAGGGGCGGTAACTGAAAAACTGTTTTTT.

This clone was picked up one time. The chain links TRBV29-1 to TRBJ2-5; TRBD1 might be the D (6 bases). Germline V gene lookup returns CDR1 SQVTM and CDR2 ANQGSEA. The CDR3 runs to 14 residues. Trimming removed 8 bases at V and 4 bases at J, with 20 bases between. CDR3 sequence reads: CSTIAGAFTETQYF. The CDR3 coding sequence is TGCAGCACAATCGCAGGGGCGTTTACAGAGACCCAGTACTTC.

This sequence joins TRBV4-2 and TRBJ2-7; 11 bases are a match to TRBD2. The CDR3 loop spans 16 amino acids. The germline gives CDR1 LGHNA, CDR2 YNFKEQ. Trimming removed 0 bases from V and 4 bases from J; junction bases left unmatched: 5. Written as DNA, the CDR3 is TGTGCCAGCAGCCAAGATTTGACTAGCGGGATGTACGAGCAGTACTTC. Protein product: CASSQDLTSGMYEQYF.

The chain has TRBV10-3 and TRBJ1-1; TRBD1 matches at 7 bases. V lost 1 base, J lost 5 bases, and 10 bases stayed unmatched. This CDR3 contains 16 residues. The germline gives CDR1 ENHRY, CDR2 SYGVKD. The CDR3 protein is CAISEYYRQGGTEAFF. The CDR3 nucleotides read TGTGCCATCAGTGAGTACTACCGACAGGGAGGAACTGAAGCTTTCTTT.

The rearrangement uses TRBV11-2 and TRBJ1-1; 9 bases are a match to TRBD1. Germline trimming cut 5 bases from V and 0 bases from J; bases unmatched to any gene: 7. Germline V CDR1 and CDR2: SGHAT, FQNNGV. There are 16 residues in the CDR3. The CDR3 DNA reads as TGTGCCAGCAGCCCCCCGGGACAGGGATTGAACACTGAAGCTTTCTTT. This codes for CASSPPGQGLNTEAFF.

This clone was found a few times. This chain links TRBV28 with TRBJ2-1, with no clear D. The germline V and J ends were trimmed by 5 bases and 8 bases, with 10 bases remaining between them. CDR1 MDHEN and CDR2 SYDVKM come from the germline V gene. The CDR3 has 12 residues. The CDR3: CASSVETHEQFF. DNA of the CDR3: TGTGCCAGCAGTGTGGAGACCCATGAGCAGTTCTTC.

The V and J genes are TRBV7-9 and TRBJ1-2; 8 nucleotides match TRBD1. There are 14 residues in the CDR3. V shed 3 bases and J 8 bases; nucleotides not matched to a gene: 8. Germline V lookup: CDR1 SEHNR, CDR2 FQNEAQ (reference sequence). CDR3 DNA sequence: TGTGCCAGCAGCTTCACAGGGGGAGTGAGGGGCTACACCTTC. Translating gives CASSFTGGVRGYTF.

This clone showed up just a few times. CDR3 DNA: TGTGCCAGCAGCCCCGCAGGGCTGGGAAACACCATATATTTT. It is translated as CASSPAGLGNTIYF. V usage is TRBV7-8 and J usage is TRBJ1-3; D might be TRBD1 (5 bases). CDR3 length: 14 amino acids. Germline V gene sequence: CDR1 SGHVS, CDR2 FQNEAQ. Trimming removed 5 bases at V and 4 bases at J, with 12 bases between.

Here the CDR3 DNA reads TGCGCCAGCAGCCGCCTACAGGGCGGCAATCAGCCCCAGCATTTT. Protein: CASSRLQGGNQPQHF. This chain uses TRBV4-1 with TRBJ1-5; TRBD1 might be the D (6 bases). V was clipped by 4 bases and J by 2 bases, with 12 bases between them. The CDR3 loop spans 15 amino acids. Per the germline V gene, CDR1 is MGHRA and CDR2 is YSYEKL.

Here the CDR3 DNA reads TGTGCCACCAGTGATCGGACAGGGGGCGATCAGCCCCAGCATTTT. This sequence encodes CATSDRTGGDQPQHF. V gene TRBV24-1 combines with J gene TRBJ1-5; 11 bases are shared with TRBD1. Germline assignment: CDR1 KGHDR and CDR2 SFDVKD. Germline trimming cut 3 bases from V and 5 bases from J; bases unmatched to any gene: 2. The CDR3 is 15 amino acids.

The chain is built from TRBV10-2 and TRBJ2-1; 11 nucleotides line up with TRBD2. This CDR3 comprises 18 residues. J lost 0 bases, V lost 5 bases, and 9 bases had no gene match. CDR1 WSHSY and CDR2 SAAADI come from the germline V gene. The CDR3 reads CASSLGLAGGLSYNEQFF. Here the CDR3 DNA reads TGCGCCAGCAGTTTAGGACTAGCGGGTGGCCTCTCCTACAATGAGCAGTTCTTC.

This clone was seen a few times. V usage is TRBV4-2 and J usage is TRBJ2-3; D might be TRBD2 (6 bases). V was cut by 0 bases and J by 5 bases, with 21 bases left in between. Germline loops: CDR1 LGHNA, CDR2 YNFKEQ. There are 18 residues in the CDR3. The CDR3 coding sequence is TGTGCCAGCAGCCAAGAGAGGATGGGGACTCCTAGGGTAGATACGCAGTATTTT. Its protein product is CASSQERMGTPRVDTQYF.

This chain links TRBV30 with TRBJ2-7, with 10 bases aligning to TRBD2. Germline V gene lookup returns CDR1 GTSNPN and CDR2 SVGIG (reference sequence). The V gene end was trimmed by 2 bases and the J gene end by 9 bases; junction bases not matched to a gene: 10. The CDR3 covers 14 residues. CDR3: CAWSMSSGSMVQYF. CDR3 coding DNA: TGTGCCTGGAGTATGTCTAGCGGGAGTATGGTGCAGTACTTC.

The chain links TRBV5-1 to TRBJ2-1, with 9 positions matching TRBD2. From germline, CDR1 is SGHRS and CDR2 YFSETQ. The CDR3 is 16 amino acids. The J segment lost 8 bases and the V segment lost 0 bases, leaving 9 bases of the junction unmatched. The CDR3 is CASSLADSGRLHEQFF. The CDR3 nucleotides read TGCGCCAGCAGCTTGGCCGATAGCGGGAGATTGCATGAGCAGTTCTTC.